This TCR beta chain is from a study of T cell responses to AZD1222 COVID-19 vaccine. Findings and caveats of the study: Spike-specific TCR breadth and depth both grew after two AZD1222 doses. Unmutated variant regions are reportedly targeted by nearly half of spike-specific TCRs. Only a handful of AZD1222 recipients tested seropositive at baseline.

The CDR3 loop spans 13 amino acids. CDR1 GTSNPN and CDR2 SVGIG come from the germline V gene (reference sequence). The V and J ends lost 1 base and 11 bases, in that order; junction bases with no gene match: 7. Worth noting for this clone: Its antigen is currently unknown.

Assay: immunoSEQ multiplex PCR; the TCRdb copy retains only in-frame clones and omits some. The repertoire consists of 150,000 to 200,000 clones, with 94% occurring once and the leading ten covering roughly 10%. This chain links TRBV30 with TRBJ1-1, with 10 bases matching TRBD1. This clonotype originated in an adult in good health. Sequences were derived from peripheral blood, sampled on day 0 of AZD1222 vaccination. CDR3 region: CAWSGPGQGVAFF. In nucleotides, the CDR3 is TGTGCCTGGAGTGGCCCAGGACAGGGGGTGGCTTTCTTT. Using reference TRBV30 and TRBJ1-1 for the parts outside the CDR3, the full variable domain is SQTIHQWPATLVQPVGSPLSLECTVEGTSNPNLYWYRQAAGRGLQLLFYSVGIGQISSEVPQNLSASRPQDRQFILSSKKLLLSDSGFYLCAWSGPGQGVAFFGQGTRLTVV.